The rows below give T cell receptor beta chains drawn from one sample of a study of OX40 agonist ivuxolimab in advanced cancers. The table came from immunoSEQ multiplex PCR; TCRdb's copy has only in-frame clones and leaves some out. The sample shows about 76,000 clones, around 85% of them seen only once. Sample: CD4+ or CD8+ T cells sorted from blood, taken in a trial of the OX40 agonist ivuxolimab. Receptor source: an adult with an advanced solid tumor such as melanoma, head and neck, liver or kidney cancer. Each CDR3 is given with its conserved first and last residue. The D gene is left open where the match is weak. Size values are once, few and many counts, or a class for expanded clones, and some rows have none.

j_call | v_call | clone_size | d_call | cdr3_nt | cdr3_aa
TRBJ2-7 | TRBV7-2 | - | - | TGTGCCAGCAGCTTAGAGGGAGGGGGCTTCTACGAGCAGTACTTC | CASSLEGGGFYEQYF
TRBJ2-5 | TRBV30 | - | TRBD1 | TGTGCCCGCGACAGGGGAAACCAAGAGACCCAGTACTTC | CARDRGNQETQYF
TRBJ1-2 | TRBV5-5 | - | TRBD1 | TGTGCCAGCAGCCCCACAGGGGTTGTTGGCTATGGCTACACCTTC | CASSPTGVVGYGYTF
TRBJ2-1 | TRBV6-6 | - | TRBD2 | TGTGCCAGCAGGACTAGCGGGGGCCAATTAAACAATGAGCAGTTCTTC | CASRTSGGQLNNEQFF
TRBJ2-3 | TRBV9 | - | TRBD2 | TGTGCCAGCACCGACCAGACTAGCCCAAGTCTGTATTTT | CASTDQTSPSLYF
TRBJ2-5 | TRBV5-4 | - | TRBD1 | TGTGCCAGCAGCGAGGGGACAGGGGGGGAGACCCAGTACTTC | CASSEGTGGETQYF
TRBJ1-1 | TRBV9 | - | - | TGTGCCAGCAGCGTGGGAGTGGGACTCACGAACACTGAAGCTTTCTTT | CASSVGVGLTNTEAFF
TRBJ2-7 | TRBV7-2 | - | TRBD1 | TGTGCCAGCAGCCCCCAGGCAGGGGGCGCGAACGAGCAGTACTTC | CASSPQAGGANEQYF
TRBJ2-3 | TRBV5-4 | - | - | TGTGCCAGCAGCTTGGGGATGAACCCCGGTACGCAGTATTTT | CASSLGMNPGTQYF
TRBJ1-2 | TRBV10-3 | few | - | TGTGCCATCAGTGAGACAGGGAACTATGGCTACACCTTC | CAISETGNYGYTF
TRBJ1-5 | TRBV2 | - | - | TGTGCCAGCAGTAAAACAGACATCAATCAGCCCCAGCATTTT | CASSKTDINQPQHF
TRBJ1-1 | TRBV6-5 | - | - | TGTGCCAGCAGCCGGGGGGAGGCGGTTAACACTGAAGCTTTCTTT | CASSRGEAVNTEAFF
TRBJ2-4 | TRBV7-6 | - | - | TGTGCCAGCGCCGAGGCTGAAGCCAAAAACATTCAGTACTTC | CASAEAEAKNIQYF
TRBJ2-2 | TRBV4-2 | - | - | TGTGCCAGCAGCCAAGGGCGAGGGGCGAACACCGGGGAGCTGTTTTTT | CASSQGRGANTGELFF
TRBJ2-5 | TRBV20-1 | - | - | TGCAGTGCTAGTGACAGAGAGACCCAGTACTTC | CSASDRETQYF
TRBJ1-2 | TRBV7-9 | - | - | TGTGCCAGCAGTCCGGCTTCCACCCGTCACGGCTACACCTTC | CASSPASTRHGYTF
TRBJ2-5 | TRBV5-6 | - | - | TGTGCCAGCAGCTTGGTTGGGGGGCTCTTCCAAGAGACCCAGTACTTC | CASSLVGGLFQETQYF
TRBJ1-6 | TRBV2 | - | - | TGTGCCAGCAGTGAAGCAGGGACTGCTAATTCACCCCTCCACTTT | CASSEAGTANSPLHF
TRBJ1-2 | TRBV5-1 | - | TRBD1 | TGCGCCAGCAGCTCCGAAGGGACAGTTAACTATGGCTACACCTTC | CASSSEGTVNYGYTF
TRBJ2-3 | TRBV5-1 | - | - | TGCGCCAGCAGCTTGGCCCTCTCTTACACAGATACGCAGTATTTT | CASSLALSYTDTQYF
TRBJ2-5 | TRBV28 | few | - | TGTGCCAGCAGCAAACCCGCAGGGTCTAGAGAGACCCAGTACTTC | CASSKPAGSRETQYF
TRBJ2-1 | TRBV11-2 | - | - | TGTGCCAGCAGCCGCGGCGCCCTCCCGTATGAGCAGTTCTTC | CASSRGALPYEQFF
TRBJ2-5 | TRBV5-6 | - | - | TGTGCCAGCAGCTTTAGACAGGACCCCCTATCAGAGACCCAGTACTTC | CASSFRQDPLSETQYF
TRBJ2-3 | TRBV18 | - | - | TGTGCCAGCTCACCACCTCGCCAGACTAGCACAGATACGCAGTATTTT | CASSPPRQTSTDTQYF
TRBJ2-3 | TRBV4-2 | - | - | TGTGCCAGCAGCCAAAGCACAGATACGCAGTATTTT | CASSQSTDTQYF
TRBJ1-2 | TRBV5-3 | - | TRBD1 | TGTGCCAGAAGCTTGTCAGAAAGACAGGGTTATTATGGCTACACCTTC | CARSLSERQGYYGYTF
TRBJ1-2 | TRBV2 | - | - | TGTGCCAGCAGTGGGGACATAAGGGGTGGCTACACCTTC | CASSGDIRGGYTF
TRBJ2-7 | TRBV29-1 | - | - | TGCAGCGTTTTCTGGCAGGGACATCCTCTTTCCGAGCAGTACTTC | CSVFWQGHPLSEQYF
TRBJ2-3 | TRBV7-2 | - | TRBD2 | TGTGGTTCTAGCGGGGGACCCACAGATACGCAGTATTTT | CGSSGGPTDTQYF
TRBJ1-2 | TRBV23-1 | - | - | TGCGCCAGCAGTCAATCGAAAAGAATCCCCAGTGCAGGCTATGGCTACACCTTC | CASSQSKRIPSAGYGYTF
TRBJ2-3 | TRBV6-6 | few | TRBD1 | TGTGCCAGCGGACCGGGACAGGGGCAAGATACGCAGTATTTT | CASGPGQGQDTQYF
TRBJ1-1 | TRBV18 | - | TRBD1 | TGTGCCAGCTCACCACGGGCTGGACAGGGAGACACTGAAGCTTTCTTT | CASSPRAGQGDTEAFF
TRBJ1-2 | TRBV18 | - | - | TGTGCCAGCTCACCAGACAGTTCCTATGGCTACACCTTC | CASSPDSSYGYTF
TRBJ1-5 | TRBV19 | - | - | TGTGCCAGTAGTACCCTGCGGGGGGCCGGGAATCAGCCCCAGCATTTT | CASSTLRGAGNQPQHF
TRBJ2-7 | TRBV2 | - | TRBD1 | TGTGCCAGCCAGCAGGGACAGGGAAGGGACGAGCAGTACTTC | CASQQGQGRDEQYF
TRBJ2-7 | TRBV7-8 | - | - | TGTGCCAGCAGCTTAGCGGGGCTCCCCTACGAGCAGTACTTC | CASSLAGLPYEQYF
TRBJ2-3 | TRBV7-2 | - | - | TGTGCCAGCAGCTTATCGACGGGCGCCGGAGATACGCAGTATTTT | CASSLSTGAGDTQYF
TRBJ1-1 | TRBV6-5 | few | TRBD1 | TGTGCCAGCAGTTACTGGAGGACAGGGGACACTGAAGCTTTCTTT | CASSYWRTGDTEAFF
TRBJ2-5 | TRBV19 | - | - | TGTGCCAGTAGCGGTGGGGGGGCTACCCAAGAGACCCAGTACTTC | CASSGGGATQETQYF
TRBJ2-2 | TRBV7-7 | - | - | TGTGCTAGCAGCTTACAGGCCGGAAGCGGGGAGCTGTTTTTT | CASSLQAGSGELFF
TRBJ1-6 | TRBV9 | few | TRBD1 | TGTGCCAGCAGCGCGGGACAGGGCTATAATTCACCCCTCCACTTT | CASSAGQGYNSPLHF
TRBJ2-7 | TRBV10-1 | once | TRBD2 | TGCGCCAGCACCGGCCGGGGGGGACGCGGGGGCGTTGGCTACGAGCAGTACTTC | CASTGRGGRGGVGYEQYF